The entry that follows covers one T cell receptor (beta chain) sequence. Its antigen is still unknown. No much larger clone exists at a distance of one base, and base qualities are not known. Libraries were built with 5' RACE. TCRdb records Illumina HiSeq 2500 as the sequencer. The second PCR ran for roughly 7 to 11 cycles and used a J-beta primer mix along with a sample-barcoded 5' primer. A unique molecular identifier was introduced onto each TCR beta cDNA molecule by a template-switch 5' adaptor carrying 12 random nucleotides. Each sample yielded at least 3 million CDR3-containing paired-end reads. First-strand cDNA synthesis was performed from all RNA using the Mint cDNA synthesis kit, with priming by a TRBC-specific oligonucleotide. Following uracil-DNA glycosylase treatment, a first 18-cycle PCR with universal primers M1SS and BC2_uni_R was performed on all cDNA. The paper's data handling went like this. For normalization, 1 million high-quality reads were randomly selected from each sample, with every read carrying a distinct molecular identifier. Instead of being binned into consensus sequences, reads that shared molecular identifiers were thrown out. MiTCR, set to a Q25 quality threshold and the strictest error-elimination algorithm, was used for CDR3 identification, clonotype clustering and error correction. Lower-bound total TCR beta diversity was estimated with a nonparametric unseen species model using Euler transformation. TCRdb trimmed public reads at Q25 via fastp, called clones via MiXCR and kept in-frame beta chains. Rows with one shared CDR3 protein collapse into an entry with the most common genes and DNA. These V and J calls rely on TCRdb rather than the paper's analysis. The sample contains fewer than 2,000,000 distinct CDR3 sequences, about 32% of them found a single time. About 11% of the sample comes from the top ten.

The CDR3 measures 13 amino acids from cysteine to phenylalanine. Only CDR3 DNA is held: 39 bases, read in frame from base 1. CDR1 and CDR2 (MNHEY, SMNVEV) derive from the germline V gene (reference sequence). V gives up 3 bases and J gives up 4 bases, and the segment between their germline ends measures 6 bases. Systemically healthy Caucasian individuals from Russia, around 39 in total and aged about 6 to 90 years, were included as donors. Approximately 10 milliliters of peripheral blood were collected from each donor into EDTA-treated Vacutainer tubes. Ficoll-Paque density-gradient centrifugation was used to isolate PBMCs, with at least 6 million per sample. Trizol reagent was used to extract total RNA from the PBMCs, yielding at least 6 micrograms per sample. The percentages of naive CD45RAhigh/CD27high T cells were determined by flow cytometry on a PBMC aliquot from every donor. The data stem from a study of blood T cells in healthy people across ages (dated by TCRdb to the mid-2010s). Some background on the complete study: In model experiments, template switching captured about one uniquely barcoded TCR beta cDNA molecule for every two T cells. The study measured age-related changes in TCR beta repertoire diversity using deep sequencing normalized with unique cDNA molecular identifiers. Four age groups were formed from the donors: young (average 16 years), middle-aged (around 40), aged (roughly 59) and long-lived (about 75). To avoid experimental bias, donors of different ages were randomly spread across the sequencing lanes. Using the same blood draw, the study looked at two additional independent replicas of 1 million unique cDNA reads for two donors, one aged 18 to 30 and the other aged 80 or older. Results the study describes overall, beyond this receptor: As age increased, observed TCR beta diversity per million T cells dropped in a roughly linear way, and a significant reduction was already evident by age around 41. The CMV infection status of donors was not known, potentially confounding age-related changes in expanded clonotypes. Total diversity estimates from one million sequenced T cells were considered lower bounds and underestimates. A strong correlation was found between observed TCR beta diversity and the percentage of naive T cells measured by flow cytometry. Compared with the aged group, more naive CD4+ T cells, fewer expanded clones and increased TCR diversity were shown by the long-lived group, suggesting age selection. Conclusive comparison of naive and antigen-experienced compartments was prevented by the profiling of bulk unsorted PBMCs.

The sequenced material came from blood. The chain is encoded by TRBV27 joined to TRBJ1-4; the D gene cannot be named for sure. This TCR was sampled from a woman aged 25-40 years in good health. The DNA sequence follows: TGTGCCAGCAGTTTTTTCGGTAATGAAAAACTGTTTTTT. Its protein is CASSFFGNEKLFF.